Shown below are 30 T cell receptor beta chains from a single sample sequenced in a study of OX40 agonist ivuxolimab in advanced cancers. The assay was immunoSEQ multiplex PCR, and TCRdb's table has in-frame clones only and misses some. The sample consists of 50,000 or so clones, roughly 90% of them appearing once. Specimen: CD4+ or CD8+ T cells sorted from blood, collected in a trial of the OX40 agonist ivuxolimab. The receptors come from an adult with an advanced solid tumor such as melanoma, head and neck, liver or kidney cancer.

This chain links TRBV2 with TRBJ2-5; D perhaps matches TRBD2 (5 bases). This CDR3 comprises 12 residues. The V end was cut by 4 bases, the J end by 5 bases, with 8 bases between. Germline values: CDR1 SNHLY, CDR2 FYNNEI. The CDR3 protein is CASSGTRETQYF. In DNA form, the CDR3 reads TGTGCCAGCAGTGGTACTAGGGAGACCCAGTACTTC.

The chain combines TRBV5-4 with TRBJ2-2; tentatively, D is TRBD1 (6 bases). The CDR3 has 15 residues. Germline CDR1 reads SGHNT; CDR2 reads YYREEE (reference sequence). The V and J ends lost 3 bases and 4 bases respectively, with 13 bases between them. CDR3 in amino acids: CASSSGTLSTGELFF. DNA of the CDR3: TGTGCCAGCAGCTCCGGGACACTGAGCACCGGGGAGCTGTTTTTT.

This chain links TRBV5-1 with TRBJ2-2, with a weak D call TRBD1 (6 bases). Trimming removed 0 bases at V and 6 bases at J, with 6 bases between. The CDR3 is 13 amino acids. The germline CDR1 and CDR2 sequences are SGHRS and YFSETQ. DNA of the CDR3: TGCGCCAGCAGCTTGGGACAGGCCGGGGAGCTGTTTTTT. Protein: CASSLGQAGELFF.

The chain carries TRBV27 and TRBJ2-7, with D unresolved. With 1 base removed from V and 4 bases from J, the gap between germline ends came to 11 bases. This CDR3 contains 14 residues. Per germline, CDR1 MNHEY and CDR2 SMNVEV (reference sequence). The DNA for the CDR3 is TGTGCCAGCAGTTTATTAGGGCAGAATTACGAGCAGTACTTC. Translation gives CASSLLGQNYEQYF.

The chain links TRBV6-6 to TRBJ1-1; no clear D gene. CDR1 and CDR2 (germline): MNHNY, SVGAGI (reference sequence). V gave up 2 bases and J gave up 6 bases, with 16 bases separating them. CDR3 size: 15 residues. The CDR3 nucleotides are TGTGCCAGCAGTTACCCCGCCAAGGGAAACCCTGAAGCTTTCTTT. Protein: CASSYPAKGNPEAFF.

J is TRBJ2-1 and V is TRBV11-3, with D uncertain. The CDR3 contains 11 residues. Germline lookup yields CDR1 SGHNT and CDR2 YENEEA. The V end was cut by 6 bases, the J end by 7 bases, with 7 bases between. This CDR3 is CASRGRNEQFF. The DNA for the CDR3 is TGTGCCAGCAGAGGGCGGAATGAGCAGTTCTTC.

As DNA, the CDR3 is TGTGCCAGCAGTTTATCGCGTTCTGGAAACACCATATATTTT. Translated: CASSLSRSGNTIYF. This chain joins TRBV27 and TRBJ1-3; D not resolved. The CDR3 totals 14 residues. V lost 0 bases and J lost 1, with 4 bases in between. The germline V gene has CDR1 MNHEY and CDR2 SMNVEV (reference sequence).

The rearrangement joins TRBV2 to TRBJ2-7; TRBD1 might be the D (6 bases). The CDR3 extends over 12 amino acids. CDR1 and CDR2 (germline): SNHLY, FYNNEI. Trimming took off 4 bases at V and 5 bases at J, with 9 bases between the two ends. The chain's CDR3 is CASSGDRHEQYF. The CDR3 nucleotides read TGTGCCAGCAGTGGAGACAGGCACGAGCAGTACTTC. Complete variable domain (other parts from reference TRBV2 and TRBJ2-7): EPEVTQTPSHQVTQMGQEVILRCVPISNHLYFYWYRQILGQKVEFLVSFYNNEISEKSEIFDDQFSVERPDGSNFTLKIRSTKLEDSAMYFCASSGDRHEQYFGPGTRLTVT.

The genes are TRBV5-4 and TRBJ2-7; 8 nucleotides agree with TRBD1. J gave up 2 bases and V 4 bases, and 2 bases lay outside the gene matches. The CDR3 length is 13 residues. The V gene's germline CDR1 is SGHNT and CDR2 YYREEE (reference sequence). The CDR3 protein is CASSPRGPYEQYF. The CDR3 DNA is TGTGCCAGCAGCCCCAGGGGGCCCTACGAGCAGTACTTC.

V is TRBV4-3 and J is TRBJ1-2; 11 bases are a match to TRBD1. CDR3 length: 16 residues. J was trimmed by 8 bases and V by 4 bases; bases with no gene match: 12. CDR1 is LGHNA, CDR2 YSLEER, per germline. The CDR3 region has the DNA TGCGCCAGCAGCCCCGGGACAGGGGGTAGGTTGAGGGGCTACACCTTC. Translated: CASSPGTGGRLRGYTF.

This clone was detected only once. The chain links TRBV19 to TRBJ2-7; D is tentatively TRBD1 or TRBD2 (5 bases each). Germline CDR1 LNHDA, CDR2 SQIVND (reference sequence). Deletions cut 8 bases from V and 4 bases from J, with 12 bases between. CDR3 length: 12 amino acids. In DNA, the CDR3 is TGTGCCAGTGGTCCGGGGCAATACGAGCAGTACTTC. Protein: CASGPGQYEQYF.

This chain links TRBV10-3 with TRBJ1-2; D possibly corresponds to TRBD1 (6 bases). V was cut by 3 bases and J by 4 bases, with 9 bases left in between. The CDR3 spans 13 residues. From germline, CDR1 is ENHRY and CDR2 SYGVKD. The CDR3 nucleotides read TGTGCCATCAGTGACGGACAGCCCTATGGCTACACCTTC. Translated: CAISDGQPYGYTF.

The chain combines TRBV4-1 with TRBJ2-3; 10 bases are a match to TRBD2. The J segment lost 3 bases and the V segment lost 0 bases, leaving 6 bases of the junction unmatched. The germline V gene encodes CDR1 MGHRA and CDR2 YSYEKL. CDR3 length equals 17 residues. This CDR3 is CASSQELAGEGTDTQYF. The CDR3, as DNA: TGCGCCAGCAGCCAAGAGCTAGCGGGAGAAGGGACAGATACGCAGTATTTT.

J is TRBJ2-5 and V is TRBV7-9; 8 bases are a match to TRBD1. This CDR3 spans 16 amino acids. V lost 1 base and J lost 3; bases outside the gene matches: 7. Germline V CDR1 and CDR2: SEHNR, FQNEAQ (reference sequence). The CDR3 DNA follows: TGTGCCAGCAGCTTAGGTCTTCCGACAGGGGAAGAGACCCAGTACTTC. Amino acids: CASSLGLPTGEETQYF.

V gene TRBV18 combines with J gene TRBJ1-4; D might be TRBD1 (6 bases). Germline-derived CDR1 and CDR2 are KGHSH and LQKENI. CDR3 length: 15 amino acids. Between the trimmed V and J ends, which lost 5 bases and 5 bases, there was a span of 15 bases. CDR3 coding DNA: TGTGCCAGCTCAACAAACAGGGCCCAAAATGAAAAACTGTTTTTT. As protein: CASSTNRAQNEKLFF. Supplemented by reference TRBV18 and TRBJ1-4, the full variable domain reads NAGVMQNPRHLVRRRGQEARLRCSPMKGHSHVYWYRQLPEEGLKFMVYLQKENIIDESGMPKERFSAEFPKEGPSILRIQQVVRGDSAAYFCASSTNRAQNEKLFFGSGTQLSVL.

The chain links TRBV13 to TRBJ2-1; TRBD2 matches 7 bases. Germline assignment: CDR1 PRHDT and CDR2 FYEKMQ (reference sequence). This CDR3 has 13 amino acids. The ends lost 3 bases at V and 11 bases at J; junction bases unmatched: 7. This CDR3 is CASSFGPGGKQFF. The DNA for the CDR3 is TGTGCCAGCAGCTTCGGTCCCGGGGGGAAGCAGTTCTTC.

This rearrangement joins TRBV7-8 to TRBJ2-7; D is perhaps TRBD2 (5 bases). This CDR3 region has 14 residues. V lost 4 bases to trimming and J lost 4 bases, with 14 bases between them. Looked up from germline, CDR1 is SGHVS and CDR2 is FQNEAQ. The CDR3: CASSSHGVRYEQYF. CDR3 DNA: TGTGCCAGCAGCTCCCACGGGGTGAGGTACGAGCAGTACTTC. Full variable domain (remainder filled in from reference TRBV7-8 and TRBJ2-7): GAGVSQSPRYKVAKRGQDVALRCDPISGHVSLFWYQQALGQGPEFLTYFQNEAQLDKSGLPSDRFFAERPEGSVSTLKIQRTQQEDSAVYLCASSSHGVRYEQYFGPGTRLTVT.

Notes on this clone: The same CDR3 can be traced to other DNA sequences in this sample. The chain links TRBV19 to TRBJ1-1, with 9 bases fitting TRBD1. The CDR3 length is 15 residues. CDR1 is LNHDA, CDR2 SQIVND, per germline (reference sequence). The V gene end was trimmed by 4 bases and the J gene end by 3 bases; junction bases not matched to a gene: 6. CDR3 amino acids: CASSTSDRGDTEAFF. The CDR3 coding sequence is TGTGCCAGTAGTACGTCGGACAGGGGAGACACTGAAGCTTTCTTT.

This chain joins TRBV28 and TRBJ2-2, with a tentative D call TRBD1 (6 bases). Trimming cost V 4 bases and J 7 bases, with 16 bases left between them. CDR1 is MDHEN and CDR2 is SYDVKM in the germline V gene. The CDR3 runs 15 residues. CDR3 loop: CASSSEDRDNGELFF. DNA for the CDR3: TGTGCCAGCAGTTCCGAGGACAGAGATAACGGGGAGCTGTTTTTT.

A few counts support this clone. The rearrangement joins TRBV7-2 to TRBJ1-5, with D hard to call. V lost 2 bases, J lost 0 bases, and 2 bases lay in between. Germline loops: CDR1 SGHTA, CDR2 FQGNSA. This CDR3 region has 13 residues. The CDR3 bases are TGTGCCAGCAGCTTAAGTAGCAATCAGCCCCAGCATTTT. It encodes CASSLSSNQPQHF.

This chain joins TRBV23-1 and TRBJ1-6, with D possibly being TRBD1 (6 bases). TRBV23-1 is reported as an ORF; its role is uncertain. The CDR3 consists of 16 residues. The V end was cut by 8 bases, the J end by 0 bases, with 14 bases between. This CDR3 reads CASPQRGISYNSPLHF. CDR3 coding DNA: TGCGCCAGCCCCCAAAGGGGGATCTCCTATAATTCACCCCTCCACTTT.

The V call is TRBV29-1, the J call TRBJ1-4; D might be TRBD1 (5 bases). Trimming took off 1 base at V and 7 bases at J, with 16 bases between the two ends. The CDR3 is 15 residues long. Germline V CDR1 and CDR2: SQVTM, ANQGSEA. DNA for the CDR3: TGCAGCGTTGAAGGAGTGAGGGGCGCTGGTGAAAAACTGTTTTTT. Amino acids: CSVEGVRGAGEKLFF.

This clone has a single count. V is TRBV5-1 and J is TRBJ2-3; D is undetermined. Deletions cut 0 bases from V and 4 bases from J, with 9 bases between. The CDR3 runs to 14 residues. CDR1 SGHRS and CDR2 YFSETQ come from the germline V gene. In nucleotides, the CDR3 is TGCGCCAGCAGCTTGGAGTGGGGATCAGATACGCAGTATTTT. Encoded protein: CASSLEWGSDTQYF.

This clone was picked up one time. The V gene is TRBV6-5, the J gene TRBJ2-7, with D uncertain. This CDR3 region has 15 residues. Germline CDR1 and CDR2: MNHEY and SVGAGI. The V end was cut by 8 bases, the J end by 4 bases, with 21 bases between. The CDR3 region is CASSLKGPAGYEQYF. CDR3 sequence (DNA): TGTGCCAGCTCATTAAAGGGCCCCGCCGGATACGAGCAGTACTTC.

V usage is TRBV28 and J usage is TRBJ1-2, with 12 bases lining up with TRBD1. The germline CDR1 and CDR2 sequences are MDHEN and SYDVKM. This CDR3 is built from 20 residues. With V trimmed by 7 bases and J by 4 bases, 22 bases remained unmatched. In DNA form, the CDR3 reads TGTGCCAGCATTCAACTCCGGGACAGGGGGCGCGGTTCCAGGGTCTATGGCTACACCTTC. This sequence encodes CASIQLRDRGRGSRVYGYTF.

V gene TRBV7-6 combines with J gene TRBJ2-7, with 12 bases fitting TRBD2. CDR3 length: 15 amino acids. Germline trimming cut 5 bases from V and 3 bases from J; bases unmatched to any gene: 5. Germline-derived CDR1 and CDR2 are SGHVS and FNYEAQ. The CDR3 here is CASSTLAGGIYEQYF. CDR3 in DNA: TGTGCCAGCAGCACACTAGCGGGAGGAATCTACGAGCAGTACTTC.

The CDR3 coding sequence is TGCGCCAGCAGCTCACAGGGGGCTTTTACTAATACGCAGTATTTT. It yields the protein CASSSQGAFTNTQYF. V is TRBV5-1 and J is TRBJ2-3; 9 bases match TRBD1. J was trimmed by 7 bases and V by 3 bases; bases with no gene match: 9. This CDR3 comprises 15 residues. CDR1 and CDR2 (germline): SGHRS, YFSETQ. The full variable domain, its missing parts supplied by reference TRBV5-1 and TRBJ2-3, is KAGVTQTPRYLIKTRGQQVTLSCSPISGHRSVSWYQQTPGQGLQFLFEYFSETQRNKGNFPGRFSGRQFSNSRSEMNVSTLELGDSALYLCASSSQGAFTNTQYFGPGTRLTVL.

The rearrangement uses TRBV6-1 and TRBJ1-5, with TRBD1 as a possible D gene (6 bases). Trimming removed 2 bases from V and 2 bases from J, with 13 bases in between. Germline V gene data show CDR1 as MNHNS and CDR2 as SASEGT. There are 16 residues in the CDR3. CDR3: CASSEWGAAGNQPQHF. DNA of the CDR3: TGTGCCAGCAGTGAATGGGGGGCAGCTGGCAATCAGCCCCAGCATTTT.

This clone was found once. This chain uses TRBV7-3 with TRBJ2-3; D gene unclear. CDR1 SGHTA and CDR2 FQGTGA come from the germline V gene. V was shortened by 4 bases and J by 4 bases, with 6 bases between the two germline ends. The CDR3 extends over 12 amino acids. CDR3 residues: CASSSSPDTQYF. The CDR3 region has the DNA TGTGCCAGCAGCTCTTCACCAGATACGCAGTATTTT.

The rearrangement uses TRBV2 and TRBJ2-1, with D unclear. Germline CDR1 and CDR2: SNHLY and FYNNEI. Trimming removed 8 bases from V and 4 bases from J, with 6 bases in between. The CDR3 runs to 11 residues. CDR3 nucleotides: TGTGCCAGCCGGGTTTACAATGAGCAGTTCTTC. Its translation is CASRVYNEQFF.